These 16 T cell receptor beta chains share one sample of origin, sequenced in a study of shared clonotypes between healthy human individuals. Profiled with immunoSEQ multiplex PCR; TCRdb holds only in-frame clones, not every one. The repertoire holds more than 2,000,000 clones, with around nine tenths as singletons. The sequenced material came from naive CD4+ T cells sorted from blood. Subset meaning: CD45RA+ positively selected. The origin of the receptors is a man aged 18 to 29 in good health.

This clone was counted once. The sample has other DNA sequences that encode this CDR3 too. J is TRBJ2-5 and V is TRBV6-5, with TRBD1 as a possible D gene (5 bases). This CDR3 contains 12 residues. Germline values: CDR1 MNHEY, CDR2 SVGAGI. The V and J ends lost 5 bases and 5 bases respectively, with 9 bases between them. CDR3 in amino acids: CASSRQSETQYF. Here the CDR3 DNA reads TGTGCCAGCAGTCGACAGTCGGAGACCCAGTACTTC.

The rearrangement joins TRBV5-1 to TRBJ1-4; no definite D call. CDR3 length: 15 residues. Germline V gives CDR1 SGHRS, CDR2 YFSETQ. The V end was cut by 2 bases, the J end by 0 bases, with 8 bases between. The CDR3 here is CASSFGDTTNEKLFF. The DNA for the CDR3 is TGCGCCAGCAGCTTCGGGGATACAACTAATGAAAAACTGTTTTTT.

This clone came up once. The chain combines TRBV27 with TRBJ2-2; 8 bases match TRBD1. The CDR3 totals 18 residues. Looked up from germline, CDR1 is MNHEY and CDR2 is SMNVEV (reference sequence). V dropped 7 bases and J dropped 4; count of bases not matched to a gene: 17. DNA for the CDR3: TGTGCCAGCACCCGACAGGGGAAGGTGAAGGAGCGCACCGGGGAGCTGTTTTTT. Residues: CASTRQGKVKERTGELFF.

The chain carries TRBV7-8 and TRBJ1-1; D remains ambiguous. This CDR3 has 15 amino acids. V was clipped by 2 bases and J by 0 bases, with 10 bases between them. Germline CDR1 reads SGHVS; CDR2 reads FQNEAQ. CDR3 region: CASSLRPSMNTEAFF. DNA for the CDR3: TGTGCCAGCAGCTTACGCCCCAGCATGAACACTGAAGCTTTCTTT.

V gene TRBV9 combines with J gene TRBJ2-7, with 9 bases fitting TRBD1. Trimming took 4 bases from V and 0 from J; bases not matched to a gene: 8. The CDR3 is made up of 16 amino acids. CDR1 and CDR2 (germline): SGDLS, YYNGEE. The CDR3 DNA reads TGTGCCAGCAGCAAAGGACAGGGGATGAGCTCCTACGAGCAGTACTTC. Amino acids: CASSKGQGMSSYEQYF.

The chain carries TRBV11-2 and TRBJ2-5; weak D call: TRBD1 (6 bases). CDR1 and CDR2 (germline): SGHAT, FQNNGV. V dropped 5 bases and J dropped 2 bases, with 24 bases sitting between them. The CDR3 is 18 amino acids. The chain's CDR3 is CASSTRPRGTGLQETQYF. The CDR3 DNA follows: TGTGCCAGCAGCACACGACCCCGGGGAACAGGGCTTCAAGAGACCCAGTACTTC.

V usage is TRBV5-1 and J usage is TRBJ1-2; D uncertain. V dropped 1 base and J dropped 4 bases, with 14 bases sitting between them. Germline V lookup: CDR1 SGHRS, CDR2 YFSETQ. The CDR3 loop spans 15 amino acids. The CDR3 sequence: CASSLTANGGYGYTF. The CDR3 nucleotides are TGCGCCAGCAGCTTGACGGCTAACGGTGGCTATGGCTACACCTTC.

This clone was recorded only once. This chain uses TRBV2 with TRBJ2-5; D may be TRBD2 (6 bases). Germline-derived CDR1 and CDR2 are SNHLY and FYNNEI. Trimming left V 4 bases short and J 1 base short, with 13 bases between. CDR3 size: 15 residues. The CDR3 DNA follows: TGTGCCAGCAGTGGACAGATGGGACTCCAAGAGACCCAGTACTTC. It translates to CASSGQMGLQETQYF. Complete variable domain (other parts from reference TRBV2 and TRBJ2-5): EPEVTQTPSHQVTQMGQEVILRCVPISNHLYFYWYRQILGQKVEFLVSFYNNEISEKSEIFDDQFSVERPDGSNFTLKIRSTKLEDSAMYFCASSGQMGLQETQYFGPGTRLLVL.

V usage is TRBV7-2 and J usage is TRBJ1-6; TRBD1 aligns across 7 bases. After removal of 5 bases from V and 6 bases from J, the junction contained 7 bases not matched to a gene. CDR3 length equals 15 residues. CDR1 and CDR2 from the germline V gene are SGHTA and FQGNSA. CDR3 sequence: CASSSLTGSNSPLHF. For the CDR3, the DNA is TGTGCCAGCAGCAGCCTGACAGGGAGTAATTCACCCCTCCACTTT.

The chain uses TRBV5-1 and TRBJ2-7, with TRBD2 identical over 12 bases. CDR3 length equals 17 residues. J lost 6 bases, V lost 0 bases, and 10 bases had no gene match. Germline loops: CDR1 SGHRS, CDR2 YFSETQ. CDR3 nucleotides: TGCGCCAGCAGCTTGGGACTAGCGGGGGCCCTAGGCGGCGAGCAGTACTTC. Encoded protein: CASSLGLAGALGGEQYF.

This clone was counted between two and nine times. Other DNA sequences in the same sample also yield this CDR3. J is TRBJ1-5 and V is TRBV5-1; TRBD1 matches 7 bases. Per germline, CDR1 SGHRS and CDR2 YFSETQ. This CDR3 contains 14 residues. V lost 1 base to trimming and J lost 2 bases; unmatched junction nucleotides: 0. The CDR3 DNA is TGCGCCAGCAGCTTGACAGGGGGCAATCAGCCCCAGCATTTT. Protein: CASSLTGGNQPQHF.

V and J are TRBV6-1 and TRBJ1-1; TRBD1 might be the D (6 bases). With 7 bases removed from V and 1 base from J, the gap between germline ends came to 10 bases. The germline V gene has CDR1 MNHNS and CDR2 SASEGT. The CDR3 runs 13 residues. The CDR3 loop is CASTGQKNTEAFF. The CDR3 DNA reads TGTGCCAGCACCGGACAGAAGAACACTGAAGCTTTCTTT.

The chain is built from TRBV27 and TRBJ1-2, with 9 bases matching TRBD1. CDR3 length: 16 amino acids. J gave up 4 bases and V 7 bases, and 13 bases lay outside the gene matches. Germline values: CDR1 MNHEY, CDR2 SMNVEV (reference sequence). As DNA, the CDR3 is TGTGCCAGCAAGAGACAGGGGGATATCATTGGCTATGGCTACACCTTC. Translation gives CASKRQGDIIGYGYTF.

To note about this clone: Other DNA sequences in the sample encode the same CDR3. The CDR3 here is CASSGGGYEQYF. DNA of the CDR3: TGTGCCAGCAGCGGTGGGGGCTACGAGCAGTACTTC. The J gene is TRBJ2-7, the V gene TRBV5-5; D possibly uses TRBD1 or TRBD2 (5 bases each). Germline CDR1 is SGHKS and CDR2 is YYEKEE (reference sequence). Between the trimmed V and J ends, which lost 4 bases and 3 bases, there was a span of 8 bases. The CDR3 loop spans 12 amino acids.

The rearrangement joins TRBV9 to TRBJ2-1; TRBD2 matches 11 bases. The V gene end was trimmed by 0 bases and the J gene end by 10 bases; junction bases not matched to a gene: 3. Per the germline V gene, CDR1 is SGDLS and CDR2 is YYNGEE. This CDR3 contains 14 residues. CDR3 loop: CASSVGLAGGEQFF. CDR3 in DNA: TGTGCCAGCAGCGTAGGTCTAGCGGGGGGAGAGCAGTTCTTC.

This chain joins TRBV7-3 and TRBJ2-1, with D tentatively TRBD1 or TRBD2 (5 bases each). Germline values: CDR1 SGHTA, CDR2 FQGTGA. The CDR3 contains 14 residues. V gave up 0 bases and J gave up 7 bases, with 10 bases separating them. The chain's CDR3 is CASSLTGTKNEQFF. The CDR3 coding sequence is TGTGCCAGCAGCTTAACCGGGACCAAAAATGAGCAGTTCTTC.